Shown below are 15 T cell receptor beta chains from a single sample sequenced in a study of graft-versus-host responses after intestinal transplantation. Tissue from the graft was processed to free its intraepithelial and lamina propria lymphocytes. Clones were read by immunoSEQ multiplex PCR, and TCRdb kept only the in-frame ones, dropping some. This table has fewer than 20,000 clones, roughly three quarters appearing once. The sample here was ileum tissue, taken roughly 460 days after intestinal transplant. These receptors came from a human patient who received an intestinal transplant, so some T cells may come from the graft donor.

The J gene is TRBJ1-1, the V gene TRBV9; tentatively, D is TRBD1 (5 bases). V gave up 3 bases and J gave up 4 bases, with 13 bases separating them. Germline V gene lookup returns CDR1 SGDLS and CDR2 YYNGEE. This CDR3 is 14 amino acids long. CDR3 region: CASSATGLGTEAFF. The CDR3 DNA follows: TGTGCCAGCAGCGCCACAGGTCTGGGCACTGAAGCTTTCTTT. Full variable domain (rest looked up from reference TRBV9 and TRBJ1-1): DSGVTQTPKHLITATGQRVTLRCSPRSGDLSVYWYQQSLDQGLQFLIQYYNGEERAKGNILERFSAQQFPDLHSELNLSSLELGDSALYFCASSATGLGTEAFFGQGTRLTVV.

On this clone: Lacking the conserved final phenylalanine or tryptophan, this CDR3 likely reflects a read error. The DNA is left out, because the CDR3 cannot be placed on it with certainty; the CDR3 is given as TCRdb lists it. The rearrangement links TRBV19 to TRBJ1-2. The germline V gene has CDR1 LNHDA and CDR2 SQIVND (reference sequence). The CDR3 contains 10 residues when both ends are counted. The CDR3: CASGSGRPLH.

The rearrangement joins TRBV7-2 to TRBJ1-1; unclear D gene. V lost 4 bases and J 0 bases, leaving 12 bases between the germline ends. CDR1 SGHTA and CDR2 FQGNSA come from the germline V gene. CDR3 length equals 15 residues. For the CDR3, the DNA is TGTGCCAGCAGCTCCCGACGGGCAATGAACACTGAAGCTTTCTTT. The encoded protein is CASSSRRAMNTEAFF.

For the CDR3, the DNA is TGCGCCAGCAGCGTCGACCCGAACACTGAAGCTTTCTTT. This encodes CASSVDPNTEAFF. The V and J genes are TRBV5-1 and TRBJ1-1; no clear D. This CDR3 contains 13 residues. Trimming pared 4 bases from V and 1 base from J, leaving 8 bases between. CDR1 is SGHRS, CDR2 YFSETQ, per germline.

This clone has only one observation. The chain carries TRBV7-9 and TRBJ1-4; no firm D call. Trimming shortened V by 4 bases and J by 1 base, and 10 bases separated the two germline ends. CDR1 is SEHNR and CDR2 is FQNEAQ in the germline V gene (reference sequence). This CDR3 is built from 15 residues. Here the CDR3 DNA reads TGTGCCAGCAGCTCCAGGACGGGAACTAATGAAAAACTGTTTTTT. Its translation is CASSSRTGTNEKLFF.

In this sample, this clone is medium-sized. V gene TRBV13 combines with J gene TRBJ2-7; D is unresolved. The germline V and J ends were trimmed by 3 bases and 1 base, with 7 bases remaining between them. The germline CDR1 and CDR2 sequences are PRHDT and FYEKMQ (reference sequence). The CDR3 is 13 amino acids. In nucleotides, the CDR3 is TGTGCCAGCAGCTTTGGCAGGTCCTACGAGCAGTACTTC. Residues: CASSFGRSYEQYF.

The chain is built from TRBV6-1 and TRBJ2-7; possibly TRBD1 for D (5 bases). The CDR3 loop spans 15 amino acids. CDR1 is MNHNS, CDR2 SASEGT, per germline. The V gene lost 1 base and the J gene lost 2 bases, with 12 bases spanning the gap. The CDR3 bases are TGTGCCAGCAGTGAAGGGGTTGGCAGGGCCTACGAGCAGTACTTC. Its translation is CASSEGVGRAYEQYF.

In its sample, this clone was seen a few times. This chain connects TRBV5-4 to TRBJ2-1; TRBD2 matches at 9 bases. From germline, CDR1 is SGHNT and CDR2 YYREEE (reference sequence). Trimming at V came to 4 bases and at J to 4 bases, leaving 9 bases not matched to a gene. CDR3 size: 16 residues. CDR3 residues: CASSPDSGGRYNEQFF. The CDR3 coding sequence is TGTGCCAGCAGCCCCGATAGCGGGGGCCGATACAATGAGCAGTTCTTC. Using reference TRBV5-4 and TRBJ2-1 for the parts outside the CDR3, the full variable domain is ETGVTQSPTHLIKTRGQQVTLRCSSQSGHNTVSWYQQALGQGPQFIFQYYREEENGRGNFPPRFSGLQFPNYSSELNVNALELDDSALYLCASSPDSGGRYNEQFFGPGTRLTVL.

The chain recombines TRBV5-1 with TRBJ2-1, with D possibly being TRBD1 (6 bases). V was pared by 3 bases and J by 4 bases, with 14 bases between. Germline CDR1 is SGHRS and CDR2 is YFSETQ. The CDR3 is 15 amino acids. CDR3: CASSSLRTAYNEQFF. The CDR3 DNA is TGCGCCAGCAGCTCCCTACGGACAGCTTACAATGAGCAGTTCTTC.

The V and J genes are TRBV7-3 and TRBJ2-2; D possibly uses TRBD1 or TRBD2 (6 bases each). From germline, CDR1 is SGHTA and CDR2 FQGTGA. V lost 1 base and J 0 bases, leaving 9 bases between the germline ends. This CDR3 comprises 16 residues. CDR3 sequence reads: CASSLIGGTNTGELFF. The DNA for the CDR3 is TGTGCCAGCAGCTTAATCGGGGGCACGAACACCGGGGAGCTGTTTTTT. The full variable domain, its missing parts supplied by reference TRBV7-3 and TRBJ2-2, is GAGVSQTPSNKVTEKGKYVELRCDPISGHTALYWYRQSLGQGPEFLIYFQGTGAADDSGLPNDRFFAVRPEGSVSTLKIQRTERGDSAVYLCASSLIGGTNTGELFFGEGSRLTVL.

This rearrangement joins TRBV7-7 to TRBJ1-5; 9 bases line up with TRBD1. Unmatched junction bases numbered 6, after V lost 5 bases and J lost 1 base. Germline lookup yields CDR1 SSHAT and CDR2 FNYEAQ (reference sequence). CDR3 length equals 16 residues. CDR3: CASSPGQGKSNQPQHF. As DNA, the CDR3 is TGTGCCAGCAGCCCGGGACAGGGTAAGAGCAATCAGCCCCAGCATTTT.

The V call is TRBV7-2, the J call TRBJ1-2; D is unclear. This CDR3 spans 15 amino acids. With 1 base removed from V and 4 bases from J, the gap between germline ends came to 13 bases. Germline V gene lookup returns CDR1 SGHTA and CDR2 FQGNSA. The CDR3 DNA reads TGTGCCAGCAGCTTAGGAGCTTGGCAGGCCTATGGCTACACCTTC. Residues: CASSLGAWQAYGYTF.

This clone occurred a few times. The chain carries TRBV5-1 and TRBJ1-1, with D maybe TRBD1 (6 bases). Between the trimmed V and J ends, which lost 0 bases and 9 bases, there was a span of 12 bases. The CDR3 has 13 amino acids. The germline V gene encodes CDR1 SGHRS and CDR2 YFSETQ. The CDR3 here is CASSLDGQTQAFF. CDR3 DNA: TGCGCCAGCAGCTTGGACGGACAGACCCAAGCTTTCTTT.

The chain joins TRBV9 to TRBJ1-4, with D possibly matching TRBD1 (6 bases). Trimming shortened V by 4 bases and J by 7 bases, and 17 bases separated the two germline ends. This CDR3 region has 15 residues. Germline-derived CDR1 and CDR2 are SGDLS and YYNGEE. Written as DNA, the CDR3 is TGTGCCAGCAGCCAATGGGGGGGACACGGTGAAAAACTGTTTTTT. Amino acid sequence: CASSQWGGHGEKLFF.

This clone was seen only a few times. V gene TRBV5-1 combines with J gene TRBJ2-5, with 9 bases aligning to TRBD2. Germline CDR1 reads SGHRS; CDR2 reads YFSETQ. The CDR3 covers 13 residues. V gave up 6 bases and J gave up 4 bases; unmatched junction bases: 4. CDR3 region: CASTFSGGETQYF. CDR3 DNA: TGCGCCAGCACCTTTAGCGGGGGAGAGACCCAGTACTTC.